One T cell receptor beta chain is described in this entry. PBMCs originated in approximately 9.2 ml of fresh peripheral blood. The CDR3 is 15 amino acids. Germline CDR1 reads SGHAT; CDR2 reads FQDESV (reference sequence). Trimming cost V 5 bases and J 5 bases; bases outside gene matches: 6. This sample was taken from a study of Graves' ophthalmopathy and Graves' hyperthyroidism. Amplifying from RNA transcripts, the study obtained TCR beta CDR3 regions. A first-round RT-PCR used HTBI primers, followed by a second-round multiplex PCR. TCRdb redid the calling of the multiplex PCR reads with MiXCR, one entry per CDR3 protein. This sample has roughly 400,000 distinct CDR3 sequences, with around 17% found just once.

The sequencing sample was made of peripheral blood. The sequence was obtained from a woman between 18 and 29 years old with Graves' ophthalmopathy. V and J are TRBV11-1 and TRBJ2-2; 9 nucleotides agree with TRBD1. The CDR3 region has the DNA TGTGCCAGCAGCCCTCACAGGGGGCTGACCGGGGAGCTGTTTTTT. Protein product: CASSPHRGLTGELFF.